The clone carrying this TCR beta chain appeared many times. Its specificity is not known. At one end the junction does not follow the germline gene, possibly because of a read error. These data are taken from a study of identical twins. Overall study results and limits: The authors drew conclusions from cross-sectional statistical analysis rather than following the same donors.

Via MiXCR, TCRdb re-called the 5' RACE reads, giving one row per CDR3 protein. Of around 200,000 distinct CDR3 sequences in the sample, approximately 9% were seen once. This receptor was taken from a woman under 30 in good health. Input material: memory (CD45RO+) T cells sorted from blood.

The CDR3 here is CASSLVRTGELFF. DNA for the CDR3: TGTGCTAGCAGCTTAGTTAGGACCGGGGAGCTGTTTTTT. V and J are TRBV7-7 and TRBJ2-2; no reliable D call. The V gene's germline CDR1 is SSHAT and CDR2 FNYEAQ (reference sequence). The CDR3 loop spans 13 amino acids.